This T cell receptor (beta chain) was sequenced for a study of T cell repertoires in cytomegalovirus infection. Study information: Both a matching HLA type and CMV infection were indicated by public TCR beta signatures.

This clonotype appeared many times. Its antigen is not identified. Trimming cost V 8 bases and J 2 bases, with 15 bases left between them. CDR3 size: 14 residues. Each CDR3 protein is one row after TCRdb ran MiXCR on the reads. The sample records hundreds of thousands of distinct CDR3 sequences, roughly 26% being singletons. Study observations and caveats: CMV-specific TCR beta clonotypes restricted by HLA-C dominated the ex vivo response.

The V gene is TRBV12-3 or TRBV12-4, the J gene TRBJ2-5, with D perhaps matching TRBD2 (6 bases). The source of this sequence is a human donor in good health (CMV status not recorded). Some clones in this sample may be carry-over from other donors' samples. The specimen sequenced was CD8+ T cells from PBMCs. Written as DNA, the CDR3 is TGTGCCAGCGGCCTCGGCGGGGCTCAAGAGACCCAGTACTTC. Translation: CASGLGGAQETQYF.